A single sample gave rise to the 26 T cell receptor beta chains below, sequenced in a study of spatial heterogeneity in lung cancer. TCRdb re-called the 5' RACE reads through MiXCR, storing one row per CDR3 protein. The sample records 60,000 to 90,000 distinct CDR3 sequences, 7% to 9% being singletons. This sample's time point: sample taken at primary tumor resection. Here the sequenced sample was PBMCs, taken at surgery. These receptor sequences come from a male donor with early-stage non-small cell lung cancer.

This clonotype has just a few counts. The gene calls are TRBV5-1 and TRBJ2-7; TRBD2 aligns across 7 bases. CDR1 and CDR2 (germline): SGHRS, YFSETQ. V gave up 6 bases and J gave up 4 bases; unmatched junction bases: 7. The CDR3 is 13 amino acids. Written as DNA, the CDR3 is TGCGCCAGCAACAACGCGGGGGAGTACGAGCAGTACTTC. Translation: CASNNAGEYEQYF.

This clonotype was seen a few times. The chain uses TRBV6-5 and TRBJ1-2, with D possibly matching TRBD1 (5 bases). Germline V gene data show CDR1 as MNHEY and CDR2 as SVGAGI. There are 15 residues in the CDR3. V lost 6 bases and J 6 bases, leaving 20 bases between the germline ends. This CDR3 is CASSRPGPPSHGYTF. In nucleotides, the CDR3 is TGTGCCAGCAGCCGTCCGGGACCTCCCTCGCATGGCTACACCTTC.

This clonotype was picked up many times. V usage is TRBV7-9 and J usage is TRBJ2-3; unclear D gene. Deletions cut 0 bases from V and 4 bases from J, with 14 bases between. CDR1 and CDR2 from the germline V gene are SEHNR and FQNEAQ (reference sequence). The CDR3 extends over 16 amino acids. The CDR3 loop is CASSLATSGVADTQYF. The CDR3 bases are TGTGCCAGCAGCTTAGCGACCTCAGGTGTGGCAGATACGCAGTATTTT.

This clonotype was detected ten times or more. The V and J genes are TRBV7-3 and TRBJ1-1; no definite D call. The CDR3 contains 13 residues. The germline gives CDR1 SGHTA, CDR2 FQGTGA. The ends were cut back, 3 bases at V and 0 bases at J, with 5 bases in the middle. CDR3 protein: CASSLRMNTEAFF. The CDR3, as DNA: TGTGCCAGCAGCTTGCGAATGAACACTGAAGCTTTCTTT.

This clonotype has a handful of counts. J is TRBJ2-7 and V is TRBV3-1; 7 bases match TRBD1. The CDR3 consists of 14 residues. V gave up 0 bases and J gave up 6 bases; unmatched junction bases: 5. Looked up from germline, CDR1 is LGHDT and CDR2 is YNNKEL (reference sequence). The CDR3 spells CASSQDDRALEQYF. Here the CDR3 DNA reads TGTGCCAGCAGCCAAGATGACAGGGCTCTCGAGCAGTACTTC.

This clonotype was seen repeatedly, ten times or more. The V call is TRBV12-3 or TRBV12-4, the J call TRBJ2-5; 12 bases align to TRBD1. The CDR3 consists of 18 residues. Trimming removed 6 bases from V and 0 bases from J; junction bases left unmatched: 11. DNA of the CDR3: TGTGCCAGCAGCTCGCCGGGACAGGGGGCCCGGTACCAAGAGACCCAGTACTTC. It codes for CASSSPGQGARYQETQYF.

This clonotype was observed a handful of times. Being one base from a much bigger clone, this may be a read error. The final CDR3 position lacks the conserved phenylalanine or tryptophan, pointing to a likely read error. The DNA is left out, because the CDR3 cannot be placed on it with certainty; the CDR3 is given as TCRdb lists it. The V and J genes are TRBV29-1 and TRBJ2-1; the table's D call TRBD1 went unverified against the DNA. Germline V lookup: CDR1 SQVTM, CDR2 ANQGSEA. Including both end residues, the CDR3 is 11 amino acids long. CDR3 sequence reads: CSVEGNRFMVS.

In this sample, this clonotype turned up many times. V usage is TRBV18 and J usage is TRBJ2-7; TRBD2 agrees at 9 bases. The CDR3 is 18 amino acids. Trimming removed 5 bases from V and 3 bases from J; junction bases left unmatched: 17. CDR1 KGHSH and CDR2 LQKENI come from the germline V gene. In nucleotides, the CDR3 is TGTGCCAGCTCAGCAGATCCCCCGACTAGCGGCTCGATCTACGAGCAGTACTTC. Translating it yields CASSADPPTSGSIYEQYF.

This chain joins TRBV6-5 and TRBJ2-3; 7 bases line up with TRBD2. V lost 0 bases and J lost 0; bases outside the gene matches: 0. There are 15 residues in the CDR3. The V gene's germline CDR1 is MNHEY and CDR2 SVGAGI. The CDR3 region is CASSYSSGSTDTQYF. CDR3 DNA: TGTGCCAGCAGTTACTCTAGCGGGAGCACAGATACGCAGTATTTT.

This clonotype occurred a few times. The chain is built from TRBV6-2 or TRBV6-3 and TRBJ2-1; weak D call: TRBD2 (6 bases). Per germline, CDR1 MNHEY and CDR2 SVGEGT. This CDR3 has 12 amino acids. The V gene lost 8 bases and the J gene lost 8 bases, with 13 bases spanning the gap. The CDR3 nucleotides read TGTGCCAGCCTCGGGAGAGGGCATGAGCAGTTCTTC. This gives the protein CASLGRGHEQFF.

The gene calls are TRBV12-3 or TRBV12-4 and TRBJ1-2; D not certain. Between the trimmed V and J ends, which lost 2 bases and 8 bases, there was a span of 12 bases. The CDR3 covers 13 residues. CDR3 DNA: TGTGCCAGCAGTTTATACCAGGCTGAGGGCTACACCTTC. It specifies CASSLYQAEGYTF.

The J gene is TRBJ2-3, the V gene TRBV7-3; a weak D match, TRBD2 (5 bases). V was pared by 4 bases and J by 7 bases, with 12 bases between. Germline V gene lookup returns CDR1 SGHTA and CDR2 FQGTGA. CDR3 length equals 13 residues. The CDR3 DNA is TGTGCCAGCAGCTCTGTTCGGGGAAATACGCAGTATTTT. The encoded protein is CASSSVRGNTQYF. Supplemented by reference TRBV7-3 and TRBJ2-3, the full variable domain reads GAGVSQTPSNKVTEKGKYVELRCDPISGHTALYWYRQSLGQGPEFLIYFQGTGAADDSGLPNDRFFAVRPEGSVSTLKIQRTERGDSAVYLCASSSVRGNTQYFGPGTRLTVL.

A few counts support this clonotype. In nucleotides, the CDR3 is TGTGCCAGCAGCTCCTTCTCCCAAGAGACCCAGTACTTC. This codes for CASSSFSQETQYF. The gene calls are TRBV7-9 and TRBJ2-5; no firm D call. The V gene's germline CDR1 is SEHNR and CDR2 FQNEAQ (reference sequence). The CDR3 spans 13 residues. The V gene lost 4 bases and the J gene lost 1 base, with 7 bases spanning the gap.

In DNA form, the CDR3 reads TGTGCCATCAGTGACCCGACAGAGAATGAAAAACTGTTTTTT. Residues: CAISDPTENEKLFF. The J gene is TRBJ1-4, the V gene TRBV10-3, with D possibly being TRBD1 (5 bases). The CDR3 length is 14 residues. CDR1 is ENHRY, CDR2 SYGVKD, per germline. Trimming left V 3 bases short and J 5 bases short, with 10 bases between.

This clonotype was counted a few times. The chain is built from TRBV29-1 and TRBJ1-5, with a tentative D call TRBD1 (5 bases). The CDR3 consists of 13 residues. The V and J ends lost 7 bases and 3 bases respectively, with 13 bases between them. Looked up from germline, CDR1 is SQVTM and CDR2 is ANQGSEA. CDR3 coding DNA: TGCAGCGCCGCTTGGGGGATCAATCAGCCCCAGCATTTT. It encodes CSAAWGINQPQHF.

This chain joins TRBV27 and TRBJ1-4; D is uncertain. V was clipped by 4 bases and J by 7 bases, with 16 bases between them. Germline CDR1 MNHEY, CDR2 SMNVEV (reference sequence). This CDR3 is 15 amino acids long. CDR3: CASSYGSAAAEKLFF. CDR3 bases: TGTGCCAGCAGTTATGGGTCGGCAGCGGCTGAAAAACTGTTTTTT.

The sample holds many counts of this clonotype. V is TRBV5-1 and J is TRBJ2-1; 7 bases agree with TRBD1. Germline lookup yields CDR1 SGHRS and CDR2 YFSETQ. This CDR3 is built from 13 residues. Trimming took 0 bases from V and 10 from J; bases not matched to a gene: 4. The CDR3 DNA sequence: TGCGCCAGCAGCTTGGCGGCGACAGGGGAGCAGTTCTTC. Translated: CASSLAATGEQFF. Complete variable domain (other parts from reference TRBV5-1 and TRBJ2-1): KAGVTQTPRYLIKTRGQQVTLSCSPISGHRSVSWYQQTPGQGLQFLFEYFSETQRNKGNFPGRFSGRQFSNSRSEMNVSTLELGDSALYLCASSLAATGEQFFGPGTRLTVL.

This clonotype has a handful of counts. V usage is TRBV7-9 and J usage is TRBJ2-6; 7 nucleotides agree with TRBD1. Germline CDR1 is SEHNR and CDR2 is FQNEAQ (reference sequence). Losses at the gene ends were 5 bases for V and 0 bases for J; bases not matched to a gene: 1. This CDR3 is built from 15 residues. The CDR3 bases are TGTGCCAGCAGCCGACAGGGCTCTGGGGCCAACGTCCTGACTTTC. As protein: CASSRQGSGANVLTF. Variable domain in full (rest from reference TRBV7-9 and TRBJ2-6): DTGVSQNPRHKITKRGQNVTFRCDPISEHNRLYWYRQTLGQGPEFLTYFQNEAQLEKSRLLSDRFSAERPKGSFSTLEIQRTEQGDSAMYLCASSRQGSGANVLTFGAGSRLTVL.

In this sample, this clonotype turned up a few times. The CDR3 loop reads CASGRRGSNQPQHF. CDR3 sequence (DNA): TGTGCCAGTGGCCGTAGGGGAAGCAATCAGCCCCAGCATTTT. The V and J genes are TRBV19 and TRBJ1-5; possibly TRBD1 for D (5 bases). The V gene's germline CDR1 is LNHDA and CDR2 SQIVND (reference sequence). V was cut by 8 bases and J by 1 base, with 12 bases left in between. This CDR3 spans 14 amino acids.

The chain recombines TRBV24-1 with TRBJ2-5, with D unclear. CDR3 size: 14 residues. V dropped 4 bases and J dropped 2 bases, with 10 bases sitting between them. CDR1 KGHDR and CDR2 SFDVKD come from the germline V gene. CDR3 region: CATSEAENQETQYF. The CDR3 bases are TGTGCCACCAGTGAAGCTGAAAATCAAGAGACCCAGTACTTC.

This clonotype appeared many times. V gene TRBV11-3 combines with J gene TRBJ2-1; 9 bases agree with TRBD2. Looked up from germline, CDR1 is SGHNT and CDR2 is YENEEA. The CDR3 runs 17 residues. J gave up 5 bases and V 1 base, and 9 bases lay outside the gene matches. The CDR3 sequence is CASSLGIRTSVDNEQFF. For the CDR3, the DNA is TGTGCCAGCAGCTTAGGGATACGGACTAGCGTAGACAATGAGCAGTTCTTC.

This clonotype was recorded at least ten times. This chain connects TRBV27 to TRBJ2-2; D gene unclear. This CDR3 has 14 amino acids. Deletions cut 2 bases from V and 0 bases from J, with 4 bases between. CDR1 is MNHEY and CDR2 is SMNVEV in the germline V gene (reference sequence). The CDR3 loop reads CASSLRPNTGELFF. In DNA form, the CDR3 reads TGTGCCAGCAGTTTAAGGCCGAACACCGGGGAGCTGTTTTTT.

This clonotype was seen at least ten times. The CDR3 protein is CASSPRGLAGPYNEQFF. The CDR3 region has the DNA TGTGCCAGCAGCCCGAGAGGACTAGCGGGACCATACAATGAGCAGTTCTTC. The chain joins TRBV7-2 to TRBJ2-1; 12 bases line up with TRBD2. CDR1 and CDR2 from the germline V gene are SGHTA and FQGNSA. V trimming: 5 bases; J trimming: 4 bases; junction bases outside the gene matches: 9. This CDR3 is 17 amino acids long.

V and J are TRBV28 and TRBJ1-2; D ambiguous. The ends were cut back, 3 bases at V and 8 bases at J, with 13 bases in the middle. Germline values: CDR1 MDHEN, CDR2 SYDVKM. The length of the CDR3 is 13 residues. CDR3 sequence: CASSFPQAGGYTF. CDR3 in DNA: TGTGCCAGCAGTTTCCCCCAGGCGGGGGGCTACACCTTC.

This rearrangement joins TRBV2 to TRBJ2-7, with D perhaps TRBD1 or TRBD2 (5 bases each). Trimming shortened V by 6 bases and J by 6 bases, and 12 bases separated the two germline ends. The CDR3 has 12 residues. The germline gives CDR1 SNHLY, CDR2 FYNNEI. CDR3 in DNA: TGTGCCAGCAGGGTACAGAGGGGCGAGCAGTACTTC. Translating gives CASRVQRGEQYF. Looking up the rest from reference TRBV2 and TRBJ2-7 gives the full variable domain: EPEVTQTPSHQVTQMGQEVILRCVPISNHLYFYWYRQILGQKVEFLVSFYNNEISEKSEIFDDQFSVERPDGSNFTLKIRSTKLEDSAMYFCASRVQRGEQYFGPGTRLTVT.

This clonotype was found many times. J is TRBJ2-3 and V is TRBV12-3 or TRBV12-4; possible D gene TRBD2, 5 bases. CDR3 size: 12 residues. V was clipped by 5 bases and J by 4 bases, with 7 bases between them. Here the CDR3 reads CASSPLADTQYF. As DNA, the CDR3 is TGTGCCAGCAGTCCACTAGCAGATACGCAGTATTTT.